This T cell receptor (beta chain) was found in a study of blood T cell repertoires in COVID-19. Study-wide background: The study drew acute and convalescent COVID-19 samples from the United States, Italy and Spain. PBMCs, B-cell-depleted T cells, or T cells provided the cDNA or gDNA that made up the material.

Study processing details: Scientists estimated how many nucleated cells there were by amplifying reference gene primers. This table comes from immunoSEQ multiplex PCR, and its TCRdb copy is limited to in-frame clones, with some not included. D and trimming come from the DNA, and the V and J calls and clone size come from that table. Of approximately 140,000 clones listed, about 83% were seen once; the top ten hold approximately 8.7%. Germline assignment: CDR1 SGHVS and CDR2 FQNEAQ. The CDR3 contains 15 residues. With 4 bases clipped from V and 5 bases from J, the junction kept 5 bases outside the gene matches.

This TCR was sampled from a man aged 35 to 55 with active or convalescent COVID-19. The sample comprised peripheral blood. The chain joins TRBV7-8 to TRBJ2-2; 9 bases match TRBD1. The CDR3 DNA reads as TGTGCCAGCAGCTCTTCCGGGACAGGGACCGGGGAGCTGTTTTTT. Translation gives CASSSSGTGTGELFF.